Listed here are 3 T cell receptor beta chains from one sample, sequenced in a study of molecular identifiers for immune sequencing clone quantification. TCRdb re-called the PCR reads with MiXCR, one entry per CDR3 protein. The sample consists of 50,000 or so distinct CDR3 sequences, 20% to 25% of them appearing once. The sample was naive CD8+ T cells from blood, with Jurkat cell RNA spiked in. Subset described: FACS-sorted CD8+CD4-CCR7+CD45RA+ naive T cells. These receptors originate from a human donor in good health. Some libraries in this study had Jurkat cell RNA spiked in.

About this clonotype itself: A much larger clonotype is one base distant, so this may be a read error. The chain is built from TRBV3-1 and TRBJ1-3; D remains unclear. CDR3 length: 15 amino acids. The germline V gene has CDR1 LGHDT and CDR2 YNNKEL (reference sequence). The CDR3 loop is CASSQDRSSGNIIYF. The CDR3 region has the DNA TGTGCCAGCAGCCAAGATCGAAGCTCTGGAAACATCATATATTTT.

This clonotype appeared many times. The chain combines TRBV5-6 with TRBJ2-2, with TRBD1 matching over 9 bases. The CDR3 length is 15 residues. CDR1 and CDR2 from the germline V gene are SGHDT and YYEEEE. V lost 3 bases to trimming and J lost 5 bases; unmatched junction nucleotides: 5. The CDR3 here is CASSWGQGYTGELFF. CDR3 bases: TGTGCCAGCAGCTGGGGACAGGGTTATACCGGGGAGCTGTTTTTT.

Relative to its sample, this clonotype is medium-sized (0.01 to 0.1%). V gene TRBV12-3 or TRBV12-4 combines with J gene TRBJ1-6; unclear D gene. The CDR3 spans 14 residues. Trimming stripped 5 bases from V and 1 base from J, with 6 bases between. The CDR3 spells CASSTDSYNSPLHF. Written as DNA, the CDR3 is TGTGCCAGCAGTACCGATTCCTATAATTCACCCCTCCACTTT.